This TCR beta chain was sequenced during a study of T-cell memory formation after mild COVID-19. TCRdb re-called the 5' RACE reads through MiXCR, storing one row per CDR3 protein. The data hold some 300,000 distinct CDR3 sequences, with 20% observed a single time. V was cut by 3 bases and J by 0 bases, with 9 bases left in between. Germline V gives CDR1 SGHAT, CDR2 FQNNGV. The CDR3 extends over 15 amino acids. The sequenced sample was PBMCs or a T cell subset sorted from them (not recorded which). The chain carries TRBV11-2 and TRBJ2-1, with D unresolved. This clonotype originated in a man younger than 30 who had mild COVID-19 (a few samples of this study predate the infection). Cell type and time point are not known. Written as DNA, the CDR3 is TGTGCCAGCAGCTTCGAAGTAGACTCCTACAATGAGCAGTTCTTC. It encodes CASSFEVDSYNEQFF.